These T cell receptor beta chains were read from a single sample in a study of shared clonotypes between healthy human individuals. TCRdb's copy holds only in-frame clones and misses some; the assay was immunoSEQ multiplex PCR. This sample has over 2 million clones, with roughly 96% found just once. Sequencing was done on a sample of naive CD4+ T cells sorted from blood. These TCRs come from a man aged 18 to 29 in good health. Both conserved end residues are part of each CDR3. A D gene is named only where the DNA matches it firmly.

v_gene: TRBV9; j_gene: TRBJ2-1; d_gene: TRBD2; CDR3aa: CASSVSGRVPNEQFF; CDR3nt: TGTGCCAGCAGCGTAAGTGGGAGGGTCCCCAATGAGCAGTTCTTC
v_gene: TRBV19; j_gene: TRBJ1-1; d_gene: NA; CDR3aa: CASRLPVDTEAFF; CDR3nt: TGTGCCAGTAGGCTTCCCGTAGACACTGAAGCTTTCTTT
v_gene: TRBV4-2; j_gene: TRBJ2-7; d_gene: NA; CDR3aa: CASSQDLGYYEQYF; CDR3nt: TGTGCCAGCAGCCAAGATCTGGGTTACTACGAGCAGTACTTC
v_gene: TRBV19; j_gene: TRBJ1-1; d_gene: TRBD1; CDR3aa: CASTLEGAVTEAFF; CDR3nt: TGTGCCAGTACCTTGGAGGGGGCTGTCACTGAAGCTTTCTTT
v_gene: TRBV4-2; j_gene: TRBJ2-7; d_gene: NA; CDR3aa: CASSQDTGRNEQYF; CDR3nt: TGTGCCAGCAGCCAAGATACGGGACGCAACGAGCAGTACTTC
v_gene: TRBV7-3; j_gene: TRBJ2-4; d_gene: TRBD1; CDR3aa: CASSSNPDRANIQYF; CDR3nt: TGTGCCAGCAGTTCCAATCCGGACAGGGCAAACATTCAGTACTTC
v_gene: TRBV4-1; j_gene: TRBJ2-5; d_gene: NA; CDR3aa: CASSTTRQETQYF; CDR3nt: TGCGCCAGCAGCACAACGCGGCAAGAGACCCAGTACTTC
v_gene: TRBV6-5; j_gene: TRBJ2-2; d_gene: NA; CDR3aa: CASRRGKDTGELFF; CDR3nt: TGTGCCAGCCGGAGGGGGAAGGACACCGGGGAGCTGTTTTTT
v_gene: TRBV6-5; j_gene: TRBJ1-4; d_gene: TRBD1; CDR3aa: CASSSNFGQAIELFF; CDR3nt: TGTGCCAGCAGTTCAAACTTCGGACAGGCCATTGAACTGTTTTTT
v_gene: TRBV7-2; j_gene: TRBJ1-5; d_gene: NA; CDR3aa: CASSLESNQPQHF; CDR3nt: TGTGCCAGCAGCTTAGAATCCAATCAGCCCCAGCATTTT
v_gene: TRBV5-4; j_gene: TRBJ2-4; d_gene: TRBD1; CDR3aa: CASSSTGGTIQYF; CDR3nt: TGTGCCAGCAGTTCCACAGGGGGTACCATTCAGTACTTC
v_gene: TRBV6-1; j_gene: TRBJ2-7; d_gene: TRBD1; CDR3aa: CASSQDRGSYEQYF; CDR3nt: TGTGCCAGCAGTCAAGACAGGGGGTCCTACGAGCAGTACTTC
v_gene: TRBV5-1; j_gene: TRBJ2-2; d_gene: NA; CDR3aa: CASTPRAGATGELFF; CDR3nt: TGCGCCAGCACCCCCAGGGCAGGGGCCACCGGGGAGCTGTTTTTT
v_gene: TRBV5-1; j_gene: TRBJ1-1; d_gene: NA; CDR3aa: CASSLDAYGGRFTEAFF; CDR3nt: TGCGCCAGCAGCTTGGACGCGTACGGGGGGCGCTTCACTGAAGCTTTCTTT
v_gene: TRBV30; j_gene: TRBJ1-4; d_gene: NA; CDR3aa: CAWSVRQEKLFF; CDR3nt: TGTGCCTGGAGTGTACGCCAGGAAAAACTGTTTTTT
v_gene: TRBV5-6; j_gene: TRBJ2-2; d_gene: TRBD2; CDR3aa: CASSLAWLAGGTGELFF; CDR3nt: TGTGCCAGCAGCTTGGCCTGGCTAGCGGGAGGGACCGGGGAGCTGTTTTTT
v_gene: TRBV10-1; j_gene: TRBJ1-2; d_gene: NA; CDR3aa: CASSGTSGTTNYGYTF; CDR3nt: TGCGCCAGCAGTGGGACAAGCGGGACAACCAACTATGGCTACACCTTC
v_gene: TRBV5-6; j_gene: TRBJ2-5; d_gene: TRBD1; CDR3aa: CASSSGQGVLETQYF; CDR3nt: TGTGCCAGCAGCTCTGGACAGGGGGTGTTAGAGACCCAGTACTTC
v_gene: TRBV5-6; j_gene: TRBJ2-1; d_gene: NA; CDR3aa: CASSLVGTTKRNEQFF; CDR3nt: TGTGCCAGCAGCTTGGTCGGGACAACAAAAAGAAATGAGCAGTTCTTC
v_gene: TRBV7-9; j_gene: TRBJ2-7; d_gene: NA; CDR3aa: CASSPVGKGGNEQYF; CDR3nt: TGTGCCAGCAGCCCCGTGGGTAAGGGGGGGAACGAGCAGTACTTC
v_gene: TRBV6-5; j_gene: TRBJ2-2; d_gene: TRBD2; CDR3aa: CASTRGAGSTGELFF; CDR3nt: TGTGCCAGCACTAGGGGAGCGGGAAGCACCGGGGAGCTGTTTTTT
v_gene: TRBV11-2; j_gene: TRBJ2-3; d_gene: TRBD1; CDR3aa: CASSQRTGGTDTQYF; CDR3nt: TGTGCCAGCAGCCAGAGGACAGGGGGCACAGATACGCAGTATTTT
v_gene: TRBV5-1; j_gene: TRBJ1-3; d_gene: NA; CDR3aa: CASSLTGSNTIYF; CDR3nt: TGCGCCAGCAGCCTTACAGGGTCCAACACCATATATTTT